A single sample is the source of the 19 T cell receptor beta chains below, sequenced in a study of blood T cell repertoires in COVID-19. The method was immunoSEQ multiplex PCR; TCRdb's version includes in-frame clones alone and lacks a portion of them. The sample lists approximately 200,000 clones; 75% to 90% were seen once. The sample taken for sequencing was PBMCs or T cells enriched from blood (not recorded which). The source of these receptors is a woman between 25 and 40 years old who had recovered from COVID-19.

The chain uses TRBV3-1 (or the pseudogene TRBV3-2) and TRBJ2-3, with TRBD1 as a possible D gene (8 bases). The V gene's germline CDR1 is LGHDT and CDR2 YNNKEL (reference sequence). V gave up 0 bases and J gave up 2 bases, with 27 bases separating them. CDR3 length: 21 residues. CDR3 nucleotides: TGTGCCAGCAGCCAAGAGGGGGGGGACAGGATAAAAACAACCCTCACAGATACGCAGTATTTT. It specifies CASSQEGGDRIKTTLTDTQYF.

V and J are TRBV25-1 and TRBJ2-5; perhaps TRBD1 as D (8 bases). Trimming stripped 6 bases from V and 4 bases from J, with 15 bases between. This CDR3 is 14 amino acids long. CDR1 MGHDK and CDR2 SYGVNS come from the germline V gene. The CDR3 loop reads CASRDREGGETQYF. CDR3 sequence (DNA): TGTGCCAGCAGGGACAGGGAGGGTGGAGAGACCCAGTACTTC.

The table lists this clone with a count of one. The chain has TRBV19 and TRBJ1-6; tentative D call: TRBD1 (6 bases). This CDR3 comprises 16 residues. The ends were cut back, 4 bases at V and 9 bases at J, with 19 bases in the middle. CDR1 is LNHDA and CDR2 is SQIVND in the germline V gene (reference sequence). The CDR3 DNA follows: TGTGCCAGTAGTAGCAACAGGGTGGGGCGCGGTTCACCCCTCCACTTT. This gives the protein CASSSNRVGRGSPLHF.

The CDR3, as DNA: TGCGCCAGCAGTTGGTTTGGGCTACAGGGAAACACTGAAGCTTTCTTT. Translation: CASSWFGLQGNTEAFF. This chain connects TRBV5-1 to TRBJ1-1; maybe TRBD1 (6 bases). CDR3 length equals 16 residues. Trimming removed 5 bases from V and 2 bases from J, with 19 bases in between. Germline V gene data show CDR1 as SGHRS and CDR2 as YFSETQ.

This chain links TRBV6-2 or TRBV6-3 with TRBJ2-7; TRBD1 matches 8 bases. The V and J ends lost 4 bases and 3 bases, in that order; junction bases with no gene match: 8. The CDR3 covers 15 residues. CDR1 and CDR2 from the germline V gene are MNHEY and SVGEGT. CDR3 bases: TGTGCCAGCAGTTCCAGGGGGCTTACCGTCTACGAGCAGTACTTC. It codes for CASSSRGLTVYEQYF.

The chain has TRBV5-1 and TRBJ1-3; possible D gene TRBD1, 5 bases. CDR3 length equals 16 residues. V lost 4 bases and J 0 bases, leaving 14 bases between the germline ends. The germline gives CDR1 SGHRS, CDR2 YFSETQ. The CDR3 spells CASSPQTVASGNTIYF. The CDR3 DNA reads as TGCGCCAGCAGCCCTCAGACAGTGGCCTCTGGAAACACCATATATTTT.

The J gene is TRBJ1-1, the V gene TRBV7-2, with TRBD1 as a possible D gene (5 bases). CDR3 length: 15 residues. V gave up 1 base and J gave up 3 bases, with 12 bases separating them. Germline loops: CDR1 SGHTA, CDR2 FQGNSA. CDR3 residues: CASSLGQYRYTEAFF. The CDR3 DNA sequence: TGTGCCAGCAGCTTAGGACAGTATCGTTACACTGAAGCTTTCTTT.

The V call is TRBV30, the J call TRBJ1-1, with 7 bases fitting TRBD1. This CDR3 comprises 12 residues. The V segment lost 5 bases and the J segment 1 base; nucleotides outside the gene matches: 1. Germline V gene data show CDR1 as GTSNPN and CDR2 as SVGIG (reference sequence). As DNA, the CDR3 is TGTGCCTGGGACAGGGAGAACACTGAAGCTTTCTTT. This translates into CAWDRENTEAFF.

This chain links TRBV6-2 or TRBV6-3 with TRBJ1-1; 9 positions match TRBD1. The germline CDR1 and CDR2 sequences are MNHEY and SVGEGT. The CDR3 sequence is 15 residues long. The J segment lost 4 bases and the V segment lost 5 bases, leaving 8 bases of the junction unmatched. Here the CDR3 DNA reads TGTGCCAGCAGTCCCCGGGACAGGGTGGGCACTGAAGCTTTCTTT. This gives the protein CASSPRDRVGTEAFF.

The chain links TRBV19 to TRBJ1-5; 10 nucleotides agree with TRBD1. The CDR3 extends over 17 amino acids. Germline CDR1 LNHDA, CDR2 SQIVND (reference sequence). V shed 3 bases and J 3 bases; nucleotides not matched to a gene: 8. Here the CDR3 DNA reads TGTGCCAGTAGTATCTCCCCCGGGACAGGGGTCAATCAGCCCCAGCATTTT. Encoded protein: CASSISPGTGVNQPQHF.

CDR3 protein: CASTLDRANSPLHF. DNA for the CDR3: TGTGCCAGCACCTTAGACAGGGCTAATTCACCCCTCCACTTT. This chain joins TRBV27 and TRBJ1-6, with TRBD1 matching 7 bases. The germline V gene has CDR1 MNHEY and CDR2 SMNVEV (reference sequence). The CDR3 runs 14 residues. After removal of 7 bases from V and 6 bases from J, the junction contained 6 bases not matched to a gene.

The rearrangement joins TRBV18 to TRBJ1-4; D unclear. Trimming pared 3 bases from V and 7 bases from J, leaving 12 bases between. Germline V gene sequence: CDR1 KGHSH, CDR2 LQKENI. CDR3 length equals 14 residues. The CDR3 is CASSPWEKSEKLFF. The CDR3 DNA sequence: TGTGCCAGCTCACCGTGGGAGAAGAGTGAAAAACTGTTTTTT.

CDR3 residues: CASSLLGRTGDRSSPLHF. CDR3 bases: TGTGCCAGCAGTTTATTGGGCCGGACAGGGGATAGGTCTTCACCCCTCCACTTT. The rearrangement uses TRBV27 and TRBJ1-6; 9 bases match TRBD1. Per germline, CDR1 MNHEY and CDR2 SMNVEV (reference sequence). The CDR3 consists of 18 residues. J gave up 9 bases and V 1 base, and 13 bases lay outside the gene matches.

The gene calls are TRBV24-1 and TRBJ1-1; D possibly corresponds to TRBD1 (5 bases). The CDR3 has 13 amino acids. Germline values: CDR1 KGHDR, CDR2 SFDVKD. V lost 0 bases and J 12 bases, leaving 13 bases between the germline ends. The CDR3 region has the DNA TGTGCCACCAGTGATTTGCAAACCAGGGTGACTTTCTTT. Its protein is CATSDLQTRVTFF.

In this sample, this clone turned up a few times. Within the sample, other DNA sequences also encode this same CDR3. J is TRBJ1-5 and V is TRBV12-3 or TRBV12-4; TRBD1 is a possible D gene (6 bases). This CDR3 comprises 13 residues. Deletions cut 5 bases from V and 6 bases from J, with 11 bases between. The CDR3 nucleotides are TGTGCCAGCAGTCAACAGGGTCGTCAGCCCCAGCATTTT. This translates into CASSQQGRQPQHF.

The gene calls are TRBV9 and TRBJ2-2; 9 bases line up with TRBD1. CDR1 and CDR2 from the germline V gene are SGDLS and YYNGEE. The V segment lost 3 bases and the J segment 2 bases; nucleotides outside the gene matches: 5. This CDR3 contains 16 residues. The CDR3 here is CASSATTGGNTGELFF. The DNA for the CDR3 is TGTGCCAGCAGCGCGACTACAGGGGGCAACACCGGGGAGCTGTTTTTT.

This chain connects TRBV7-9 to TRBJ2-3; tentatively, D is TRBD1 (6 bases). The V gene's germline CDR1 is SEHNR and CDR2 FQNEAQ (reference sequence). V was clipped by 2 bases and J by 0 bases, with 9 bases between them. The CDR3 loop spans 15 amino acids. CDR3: CASSLNRASTDTQYF. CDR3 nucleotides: TGTGCCAGCAGCTTAAACAGGGCTAGCACAGATACGCAGTATTTT.

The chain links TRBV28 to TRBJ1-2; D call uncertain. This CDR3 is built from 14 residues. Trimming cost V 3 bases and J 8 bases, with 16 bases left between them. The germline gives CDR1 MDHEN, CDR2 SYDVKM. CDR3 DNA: TGTGCCAGCAGTTTGAAACCCGCGGCTAAAGGCTACACCTTC. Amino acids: CASSLKPAAKGYTF.

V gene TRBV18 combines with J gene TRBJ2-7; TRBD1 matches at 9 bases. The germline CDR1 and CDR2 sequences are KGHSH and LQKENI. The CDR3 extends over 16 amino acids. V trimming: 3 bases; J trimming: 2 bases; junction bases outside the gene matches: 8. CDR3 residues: CASSPQQGALAYEQYF. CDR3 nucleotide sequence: TGTGCCAGCTCACCGCAACAGGGGGCCCTTGCCTACGAGCAGTACTTC.